One and the same sample provided the 29 T cell receptor beta chains below, sequenced in a study of blood T cell repertoires in COVID-19. The data were produced by immunoSEQ multiplex PCR, yet TCRdb's version contains in-frame clones alone and is incomplete. The profile shows roughly 290,000 clones, over 75% of them singletons. Sequencing input: peripheral blood. Source of these receptors: a woman aged 30 to 39 with COVID-19, enrolled during active disease.

Comments on this clone: An end of the junction differs from the germline gene, which may be a read error. The gene calls are TRBV7-7 and TRBJ1-4, with TRBD1 matching over 7 bases. Per germline, CDR1 SSHAT and CDR2 FNYEAQ (reference sequence). The CDR3 has 21 residues. DNA for the CDR3: TGTGCTAGCAGCTCTGTTTCCATAGCTCCTTCCGGGACAGCTGATAATGAAAAACTGTTTTTT. This codes for CASSSVSIAPSGTADNEKLFF.

This clone has only a few counts. V is TRBV5-1 and J is TRBJ2-2; 11 bases fit TRBD1. With 4 bases clipped from V and 7 bases from J, the junction kept 6 bases outside the gene matches. Germline CDR1 reads SGHRS; CDR2 reads YFSETQ. The CDR3 totals 15 residues. CDR3 coding DNA: TGCGCCAGCAGCGCCGGGACAGGGGGAGTCGGGGAGCTGTTTTTT. Translation: CASSAGTGGVGELFF.

The CDR3 nucleotides are TGTGCCAGCAGCTTAGTAGGGGGGGACTCCTACGAGCAGTACTTC. The encoded protein is CASSLVGGDSYEQYF. The chain joins TRBV7-9 to TRBJ2-7; D possibly corresponds to TRBD2 (7 bases). The V end was cut by 1 base, the J end by 0 bases, with 10 bases between. CDR1 and CDR2 (germline): SEHNR, FQNEAQ (reference sequence). The CDR3 runs to 15 residues.

The chain has TRBV9 and TRBJ1-6; TRBD1 matches 8 bases. With 0 bases clipped from V and 6 bases from J, the junction kept 2 bases outside the gene matches. This CDR3 spans 15 amino acids. Germline loops: CDR1 SGDLS, CDR2 YYNGEE. For the CDR3, the DNA is TGTGCCAGCAGCGTAGCAGGGGGCGGTAATTCACCCCTCCACTTT. As protein: CASSVAGGGNSPLHF.

The chain combines TRBV9 with TRBJ2-5; D is perhaps TRBD2 (7 bases). In germline, CDR1 is SGDLS, CDR2 YYNGEE. V was pared by 0 bases and J by 5 bases, with 20 bases between. This CDR3 region has 17 residues. CDR3 DNA: TGTGCCAGCAGCGTAGCTTCCGGGGGCGGGAGTGGGGAGACCCAGTACTTC. As protein: CASSVASGGGSGETQYF.

This clone was observed many times. V is TRBV7-9 and J is TRBJ2-5; a weak D match, TRBD1 (5 bases). V lost 4 bases, J lost 5 bases, and 11 bases lay in between. Germline CDR1 is SEHNR and CDR2 is FQNEAQ (reference sequence). This CDR3 contains 13 residues. The chain's CDR3 is CASSSRGPETQYF. CDR3 sequence (DNA): TGTGCCAGCAGCTCAAGGGGTCCCGAGACCCAGTACTTC.

The J gene is TRBJ2-2, the V gene TRBV25-1, with 10 bases identical to TRBD2. Trimming removed 6 bases from V and 6 bases from J; junction bases left unmatched: 4. The CDR3 loop spans 14 amino acids. Germline V gene data show CDR1 as MGHDK and CDR2 as SYGVNS. CDR3 amino acids: CASRDSGRPGELFF. CDR3 bases: TGTGCCAGCAGGGATAGCGGGAGGCCCGGGGAGCTGTTTTTT.

The V gene is TRBV18, the J gene TRBJ2-1; TRBD2 matches at 11 bases. The CDR3 is 16 amino acids. Trimming removed 2 bases from V and 6 bases from J; junction bases left unmatched: 6. Germline loops: CDR1 KGHSH, CDR2 LQKENI. CDR3 sequence: CASSPRQLAGGNEQFF. The CDR3 DNA follows: TGTGCCAGCTCACCAAGGCAGCTAGCGGGAGGCAATGAGCAGTTCTTC.

The chain couples TRBV11-2 to TRBJ1-5; a possible D gene is TRBD1 (6 bases). Trimming removed 4 bases from V and 5 bases from J, with 12 bases in between. Germline V gene lookup returns CDR1 SGHAT and CDR2 FQNNGV. The CDR3 is made up of 14 amino acids. The DNA for the CDR3 is TGTGCCAGCAGCTCCCGACAGGATGATCAGCCCCAGCATTTT. It is translated as CASSSRQDDQPQHF.

The CDR3, as DNA: TGTGCCAGCAGTTGGTCCGTAAGCCGGGACTACGAGCAGTACTTC. It specifies CASSWSVSRDYEQYF. The chain uses TRBV6-5 and TRBJ2-7, with TRBD2 as a possible D gene (5 bases). The CDR3 covers 15 residues. V was shortened by 4 bases and J by 3 bases, with 16 bases between the two germline ends. From germline, CDR1 is MNHEY and CDR2 SVGAGI.

The genes are TRBV20-1 and TRBJ2-5; 9 bases match TRBD2. This CDR3 spans 14 amino acids. Germline CDR1 DFQATT, CDR2 SNEGSKA (reference sequence). The V gene end was trimmed by 3 bases and the J gene end by 3 bases; junction bases not matched to a gene: 5. CDR3 in DNA: TGCAGTGCTAGTTGGATAGCGGGAGAAGAGACCCAGTACTTC. This gives the protein CSASWIAGEETQYF.

V usage is TRBV6-2 or TRBV6-3 and J usage is TRBJ1-6; D is uncertain. The germline CDR1 and CDR2 sequences are MNHEY and SVGEGT. V was trimmed by 6 bases and J by 6 bases, leaving 15 bases between them. This CDR3 has 15 residues. The chain's CDR3 is CASSLRSSGNSPLHF. DNA for the CDR3: TGTGCCAGCAGCCTAAGGTCCTCGGGTAATTCACCCCTCCACTTT.

J is TRBJ2-6 and V is TRBV9; the D gene is possibly TRBD1 (6 bases). Per the germline V gene, CDR1 is SGDLS and CDR2 is YYNGEE. The CDR3 totals 18 residues. Trimming stripped 3 bases from V and 0 bases from J, with 16 bases between. Here the CDR3 reads CASSATRTAISGANVLTF. CDR3 sequence (DNA): TGTGCCAGCAGCGCAACCCGGACAGCTATCTCTGGGGCCAACGTCCTGACTTTC.

The chain combines TRBV11-2 with TRBJ1-4; D remains unclear. This CDR3 contains 18 residues. Trimming took off 2 bases at V and 2 bases at J, with 18 bases between the two ends. Germline CDR1 is SGHAT and CDR2 is FQNNGV. The CDR3 DNA is TGTGCCAGCAGCTTACGGGCGGGTGGGGTTAGCACTAATGAAAAACTGTTTTTT. Translation gives CASSLRAGGVSTNEKLFF.

V is TRBV6-2 or TRBV6-3 and J is TRBJ2-7; D remains unclear. Trimming took off 6 bases at V and 3 bases at J, with 6 bases between the two ends. CDR3 length: 11 residues. Germline CDR1 reads MNHEY; CDR2 reads SVGEGT. DNA of the CDR3: TGTGCCAGCAGCCGCGACTACGAGCAGTACTTC. Protein: CASSRDYEQYF.

The chain links TRBV3-1 (or the pseudogene TRBV3-2) to TRBJ2-7; possibly TRBD1 for D (6 bases). The CDR3 totals 15 residues. From germline, CDR1 is LGHDT and CDR2 YNNKEL (reference sequence). Trimming cost V 6 bases and J 6 bases, with 21 bases left between them. The CDR3 region is CASSPRIGQGREQYF. The CDR3 DNA sequence: TGTGCCAGCAGTCCAAGAATTGGGCAGGGGCGCGAGCAGTACTTC.

This rearrangement joins TRBV28 to TRBJ2-7; a weak D match, TRBD1 (6 bases). CDR1 MDHEN and CDR2 SYDVKM come from the germline V gene. The CDR3 sequence is 16 residues long. Between the trimmed V and J ends, which lost 5 bases and 0 bases, there was a span of 17 bases. The CDR3 DNA reads as TGTGCCAGCAGTCCGTCTACAGGGTCCAACTCCTACGAGCAGTACTTC. Amino acid sequence: CASSPSTGSNSYEQYF.

The V gene is TRBV9, the J gene TRBJ2-6, with 9 bases lining up with TRBD1. Germline V CDR1 and CDR2: SGDLS, YYNGEE. There are 18 residues in the CDR3. V lost 3 bases and J lost 0; bases outside the gene matches: 7. The CDR3 DNA follows: TGTGCCAGCAGCGACAAGTGGGACAGGGTCTCTGGGGCCAACGTCCTGACTTTC. Protein sequence: CASSDKWDRVSGANVLTF.

The V gene is TRBV25-1, the J gene TRBJ2-5; 7 nucleotides line up with TRBD2. The CDR3 is 14 residues long. Germline loops: CDR1 MGHDK, CDR2 SYGVNS. After removal of 1 base from V and 5 bases from J, the junction contained 4 bases not matched to a gene. In DNA, the CDR3 is TGTGCCAGCAGTGAATGGGGAGGGAGTGAGACCCAGTACTTC. Translating gives CASSEWGGSETQYF.

This chain connects TRBV6-2 or TRBV6-3 to TRBJ1-1; unclear D gene. V lost 2 bases and J 5 bases, leaving 15 bases between the germline ends. This CDR3 comprises 15 residues. Germline V gene sequence: CDR1 MNHEY, CDR2 SVGEGT. CDR3 residues: CASSYPDEGGTEAFF. CDR3 sequence (DNA): TGTGCCAGCAGTTACCCTGACGAGGGTGGAACTGAAGCTTTCTTT.

The chain couples TRBV11-2 to TRBJ2-1, with D possibly TRBD1 on 5 matching bases. Germline CDR1 reads SGHAT; CDR2 reads FQNNGV. V lost 7 bases and J 8 bases, leaving 21 bases between the germline ends. This CDR3 is built from 15 residues. The CDR3 DNA sequence: TGTGCCAGCAACCGAAGGGGTGTGGATTTCGATGAGCAGTTCTTC. Protein: CASNRRGVDFDEQFF.

The V call is TRBV30, the J call TRBJ1-5; 8 bases are shared with TRBD1. The trim removed 3 bases at V and 7 bases at J, leaving 5 bases unmatched. CDR1 GTSNPN and CDR2 SVGIG come from the germline V gene (reference sequence). The length of the CDR3 is 13 residues. The CDR3 DNA sequence: TGTGCCTGGAGCAAACAGGGGGACCAGCCCCAGCATTTT. Translated: CAWSKQGDQPQHF.

The gene calls are TRBV5-4 and TRBJ2-1, with 7 bases that match TRBD2. Germline V lookup: CDR1 SGHNT, CDR2 YYREEE (reference sequence). This CDR3 is built from 15 residues. V dropped 3 bases and J dropped 0; count of bases not matched to a gene: 3. The CDR3 coding sequence is TGTGCCAGCAGCTCTAGCGGTAGCTCCTACAATGAGCAGTTCTTC. It translates to CASSSSGSSYNEQFF.

J is TRBJ1-1 and V is TRBV10-3; 11 positions match TRBD1. The CDR3 runs 16 residues. Trimming removed 6 bases from V and 3 bases from J; junction bases left unmatched: 9. CDR1 and CDR2 (germline): ENHRY, SYGVKD. This chain's CDR3 is CAISVGGQGAYTEAFF. The DNA for the CDR3 is TGTGCCATCAGCGTGGGTGGACAGGGGGCGTACACTGAAGCTTTCTTT.

The chain uses TRBV5-6 and TRBJ2-2; 13 positions match TRBD2. Per germline, CDR1 SGHDT and CDR2 YYEEEE. Losses at the gene ends were 1 base for V and 4 bases for J; bases not matched to a gene: 1. This CDR3 has 16 amino acids. The CDR3 sequence: CASSLRTSGGTGELFF. In DNA, the CDR3 is TGTGCCAGCAGCTTGAGGACTAGCGGGGGCACCGGGGAGCTGTTTTTT.

This clone occurred once. V usage is TRBV9 and J usage is TRBJ1-5; D gene uncertain. The CDR3 totals 14 residues. Germline values: CDR1 SGDLS, CDR2 YYNGEE. V was trimmed by 3 bases and J by 3 bases, leaving 10 bases between them. The CDR3 nucleotides are TGTGCCAGCAGCGCCGGGAACCACAATCAGCCCCAGCATTTT. This sequence encodes CASSAGNHNQPQHF. Supplemented by reference TRBV9 and TRBJ1-5, the full variable domain reads DSGVTQTPKHLITATGQRVTLRCSPRSGDLSVYWYQQSLDQGLQFLIQYYNGEERAKGNILERFSAQQFPDLHSELNLSSLELGDSALYFCASSAGNHNQPQHFGDGTRLSIL.

This chain connects TRBV11-2 to TRBJ1-1; 9 nucleotides align to TRBD1. Germline V gives CDR1 SGHAT, CDR2 FQNNGV. This CDR3 contains 14 residues. V shed 5 bases, J shed 7 bases, and the junction held 8 bases outside the gene matches. Written as DNA, the CDR3 is TGTGCCAGCAGCCTACAAGACAGGGGGAGTGAAGCTTTCTTT. Its protein is CASSLQDRGSEAFF.

This clone was recorded only once. This chain joins TRBV4-3 and TRBJ2-3; TRBD1 agrees at 8 bases. Germline V gene data show CDR1 as LGHNA and CDR2 as YSLEER. This CDR3 comprises 17 residues. Trimming cost V 0 bases and J 4 bases; bases outside gene matches: 9. The chain's CDR3 is CASSQDRGLGVADTQYF. The CDR3, as DNA: TGCGCCAGCAGCCAAGACAGGGGGCTCGGGGTCGCAGATACGCAGTATTTT.

This chain joins TRBV19 and TRBJ2-5; no reliable D call. This CDR3 is 13 amino acids long. V dropped 1 base and J dropped 0 bases, with 3 bases sitting between them. The germline CDR1 and CDR2 sequences are LNHDA and SQIVND (reference sequence). The CDR3 protein is CASSIADQETQYF. In DNA, the CDR3 is TGTGCCAGTAGTATAGCGGACCAAGAGACCCAGTACTTC.